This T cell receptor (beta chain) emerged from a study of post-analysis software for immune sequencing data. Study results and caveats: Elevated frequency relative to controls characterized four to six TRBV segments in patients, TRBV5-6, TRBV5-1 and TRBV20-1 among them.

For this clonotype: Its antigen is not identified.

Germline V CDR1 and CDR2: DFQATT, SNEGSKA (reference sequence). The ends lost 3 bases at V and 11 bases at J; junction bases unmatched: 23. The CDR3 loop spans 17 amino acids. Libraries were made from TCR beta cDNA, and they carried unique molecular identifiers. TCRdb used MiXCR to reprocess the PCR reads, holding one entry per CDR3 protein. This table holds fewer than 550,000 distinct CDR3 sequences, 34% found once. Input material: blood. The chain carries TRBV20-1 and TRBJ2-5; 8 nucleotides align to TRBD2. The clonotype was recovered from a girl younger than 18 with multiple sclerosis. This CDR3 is CSARDRGGTLVYNEQYF. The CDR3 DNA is TGCAGTGCTAGGGACCGGGGGGGAACCTTAGTCTACAATGAGCAGTACTTC.